This T cell receptor beta chain derives from a study of blood T cell repertoires in COVID-19. Whole-study context: Nucleic acid was either cDNA or gDNA, and it came from T cells, B-cell-depleted T cells, or PBMCs.

As originally analysed: The authors estimated nucleated cell counts from reference gene primer amplification. Assay: immunoSEQ multiplex PCR; the TCRdb copy retains only in-frame clones and omits some. That table gives V, J and clone size, and the DNA gave D and trimming. Altogether tens of thousands of clones are present, roughly 86% being singletons, with the ten largest covering approximately 22%. CDR1 and CDR2 from the germline V gene are GTSNPN and SVGIG (reference sequence). The CDR3 is 14 amino acids. Trimming removed 2 bases from V and 7 bases from J, with 12 bases in between. The V call is TRBV30, the J call TRBJ1-6; perhaps TRBD1 as D (6 bases). This clonotype was sampled from a woman older than 75 in a cohort sampled during active or convalescent COVID-19. The sequencing sample was made of peripheral blood. The CDR3 sequence is CAWSTQGSNSPLHF. The CDR3 DNA reads as TGTGCCTGGAGTACACAGGGCTCGAATTCACCCCTCCACTTT.